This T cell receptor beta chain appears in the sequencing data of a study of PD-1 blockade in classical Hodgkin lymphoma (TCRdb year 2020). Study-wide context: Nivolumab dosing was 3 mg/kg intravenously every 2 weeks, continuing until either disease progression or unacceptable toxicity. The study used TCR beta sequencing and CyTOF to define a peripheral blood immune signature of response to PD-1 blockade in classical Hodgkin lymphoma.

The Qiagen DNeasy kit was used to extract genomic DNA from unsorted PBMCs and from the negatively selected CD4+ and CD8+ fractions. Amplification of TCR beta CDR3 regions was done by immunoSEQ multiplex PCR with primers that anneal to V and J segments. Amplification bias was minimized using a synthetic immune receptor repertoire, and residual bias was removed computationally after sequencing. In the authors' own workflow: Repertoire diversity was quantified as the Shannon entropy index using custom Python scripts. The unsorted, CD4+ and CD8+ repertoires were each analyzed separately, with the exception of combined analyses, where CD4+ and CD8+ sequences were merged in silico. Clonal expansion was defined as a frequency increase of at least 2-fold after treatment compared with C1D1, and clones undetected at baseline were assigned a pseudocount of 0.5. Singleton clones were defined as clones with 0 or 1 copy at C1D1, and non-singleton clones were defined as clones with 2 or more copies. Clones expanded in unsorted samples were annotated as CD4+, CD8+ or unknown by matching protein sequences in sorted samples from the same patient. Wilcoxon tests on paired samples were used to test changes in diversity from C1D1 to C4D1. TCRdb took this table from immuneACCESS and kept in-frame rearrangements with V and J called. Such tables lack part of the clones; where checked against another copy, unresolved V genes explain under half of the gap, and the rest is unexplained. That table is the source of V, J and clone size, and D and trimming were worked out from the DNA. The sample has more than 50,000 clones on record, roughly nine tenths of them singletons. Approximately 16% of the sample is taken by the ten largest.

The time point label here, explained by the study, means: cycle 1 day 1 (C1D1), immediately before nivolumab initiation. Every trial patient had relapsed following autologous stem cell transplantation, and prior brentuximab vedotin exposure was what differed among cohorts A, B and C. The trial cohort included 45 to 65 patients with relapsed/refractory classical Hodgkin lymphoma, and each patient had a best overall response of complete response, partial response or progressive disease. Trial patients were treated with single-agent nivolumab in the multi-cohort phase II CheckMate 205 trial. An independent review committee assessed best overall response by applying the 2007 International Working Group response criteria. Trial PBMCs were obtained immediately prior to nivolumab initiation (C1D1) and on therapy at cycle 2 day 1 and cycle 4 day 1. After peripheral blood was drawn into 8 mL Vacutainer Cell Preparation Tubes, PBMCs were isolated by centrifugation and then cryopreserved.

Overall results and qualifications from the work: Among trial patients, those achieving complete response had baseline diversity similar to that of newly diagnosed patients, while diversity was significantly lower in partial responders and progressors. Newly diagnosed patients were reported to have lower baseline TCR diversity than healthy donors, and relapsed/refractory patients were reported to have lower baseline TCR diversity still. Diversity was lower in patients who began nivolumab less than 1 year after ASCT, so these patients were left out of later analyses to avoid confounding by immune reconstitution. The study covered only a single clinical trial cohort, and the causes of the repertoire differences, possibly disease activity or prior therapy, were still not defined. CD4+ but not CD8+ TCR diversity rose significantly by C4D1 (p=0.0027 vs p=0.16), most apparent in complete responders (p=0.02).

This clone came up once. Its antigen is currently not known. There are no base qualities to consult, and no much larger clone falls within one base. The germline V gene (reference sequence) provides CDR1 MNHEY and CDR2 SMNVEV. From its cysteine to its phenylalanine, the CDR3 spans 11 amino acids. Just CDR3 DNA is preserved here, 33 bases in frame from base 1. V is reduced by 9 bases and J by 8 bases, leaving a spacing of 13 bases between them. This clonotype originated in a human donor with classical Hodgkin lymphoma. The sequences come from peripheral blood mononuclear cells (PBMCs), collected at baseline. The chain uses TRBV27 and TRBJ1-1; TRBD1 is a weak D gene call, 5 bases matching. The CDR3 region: CASIRGGEAFF. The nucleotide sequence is TGTGCCAGTATCCGGGGGGGGGAAGCTTTCTTT.